Presented here are 27 T cell receptor beta chains from one specimen sequenced in a study of prognosis after radiotherapy for stage I lung cancer. Genomic DNA served as the source from which two-round multiplex PCR generated TCR beta CDR3 amplicons. First-round PCR employed TRBV- and TRBJ-specific primers for each gene. TCRdb used MiXCR to reprocess the multiplex PCR reads, holding one entry per CDR3 protein. This sample has approximately 26,000 distinct CDR3 sequences; about 40% occur once, and the top ten carry approximately 21%. Here the sequenced sample was PBMCs, taken before or after stereotactic body radiation therapy (not recorded which). The receptors shown here come from a donor over 45 with non-small cell lung cancer.

At least ten counts were recorded for this clonotype. This chain links TRBV10-3 with TRBJ2-5; 7 positions match TRBD1. The ends lost 0 bases at V and 4 bases at J; junction bases unmatched: 8. The CDR3 runs to 16 residues. The germline V gene has CDR1 ENHRY and CDR2 SYGVKD. The CDR3 region has the DNA TGTGCCATCAGTGAGTCTTTGACAGGGACCCGAGAGACCCAGTACTTC. This sequence encodes CAISESLTGTRETQYF.

The chain carries TRBV6-2 or TRBV6-3 and TRBJ2-2; 9 nucleotides align to TRBD1. CDR3 length: 14 amino acids. V lost 7 bases and J lost 7; bases outside the gene matches: 7. CDR1 is MNHEY and CDR2 is SVGEGT in the germline V gene. The CDR3 sequence: CASTNRDRDGELFF. The CDR3 DNA reads TGTGCCAGCACCAACCGGGACAGGGACGGGGAGCTGTTTTTT.

The table lists this clonotype with many counts. The gene calls are TRBV5-1 and TRBJ2-5, with 8 bases identical to TRBD2. V trimming: 5 bases; J trimming: 2 bases; junction bases outside the gene matches: 14. The CDR3 is 17 amino acids. From germline, CDR1 is SGHRS and CDR2 YFSETQ. This CDR3 reads CASRGAGPSGPQETQYF. CDR3 sequence (DNA): TGCGCCAGCAGGGGTGCCGGGCCTAGCGGGCCACAAGAGACCCAGTACTTC.

A word on this clonotype: The junction departs from germline at one end; a sequencing error may be responsible. The chain couples TRBV5-1 to TRBJ1-1, with TRBD1 matching 10 bases. The CDR3 spans 14 residues. Germline-derived CDR1 and CDR2 are SGHRS and YFSETQ. CDR3 DNA sequence: TGCGCCATCAGCACGGGACAGGGGTCCTCTGAAGCTTTCTTT. This gives the protein CAISTGQGSSEAFF. Looking up the rest from reference TRBV5-1 and TRBJ1-1 gives the full variable domain: KAGVTQTPRYLIKTRGQQVTLSCSPISGHRSVSWYQQTPGQGLQFLFEYFSETQRNKGNFPGRFSGRQFSNSRSEMNVSTLELGDSALYLCAISTGQGSSEAFFGQGTRLTVV.

In its sample, this clonotype was seen a few times. A far larger clone is a single base away, which makes a read error likely. The V call is TRBV6-5, the J call TRBJ2-1; no clear D. Germline assignment: CDR1 MNHEY and CDR2 SVGAGI. CDR3 size: 13 residues. V was cut by 4 bases and J by 6 bases, with 10 bases left in between. Written as DNA, the CDR3 is TGTGCCAGCAGTTTCGACGGTTTCAATGAGCAGTTCTTC. Its translation: CASSFDGFNEQFF.

In the case of this clonotype: Likely a read error: the CDR3 ends without its conserved phenylalanine or tryptophan. The J gene is TRBJ2-7, the V gene TRBV5-6; D possibly corresponds to TRBD1 (6 bases). V lost 5 bases and J 3 bases, leaving 18 bases between the germline ends. Germline V gene data show CDR1 as SGHDT and CDR2 as YYEEEE. The CDR3 is 15 residues long. CDR3 coding DNA: TGTGCCAGCAGTTCGAGGGACCAGGGGTACTACGAGCAGTACTTG. Amino acids: CASSSRDQGYYEQYL.

Only one count was recorded for this clonotype. This likely reflects a read error, since a far larger clone is one base away. The chain combines TRBV6-4 with TRBJ2-7; TRBD1 agrees at 8 bases. The germline V gene has CDR1 MRHNA and CDR2 SNTAGT. The J segment lost 6 bases and the V segment lost 6 bases, leaving 10 bases of the junction unmatched. The CDR3 has 14 residues. CDR3 in amino acids: CASSPGQGIVEQYF. CDR3 coding DNA: TGTGCCAGCAGCCCCGGACAGGGAATAGTCGAGCAGTACTTC.

Note on this clonotype: This may arise from a read error, as a much more abundant clone is one base away. The V gene is TRBV15, the J gene TRBJ1-1, with a possible D match to TRBD1 (5 bases). Germline CDR1 and CDR2: LNHNV and YYDKDF (reference sequence). The V end was cut by 4 bases, the J end by 6 bases, with 15 bases between. The CDR3 length is 14 residues. CDR3 sequence (DNA): TGTGCCACCAGCATGGACCCCCAGGGTCCTGAAGCTTTCTTT. Amino acids: CATSMDPQGPEAFF.

This clonotype has at least ten counts. A much more abundant neighbour one base away suggests this may be a read error. The chain carries TRBV20-1 and TRBJ1-3; unclear D gene. The CDR3 has 13 amino acids. Germline CDR1 reads DFQATT; CDR2 reads SNEGSKA (reference sequence). Between the trimmed V and J ends, which lost 1 base and 5 bases, there was a span of 9 bases. The CDR3: CSARVQSRNTIYF. CDR3 DNA: TGCAGTGCTAGAGTCCAAAGTAGAAACACCATATATTTT.

This clonotype was counted at least ten times. A much bigger clone sits one base away, suggesting this may be a read error. V usage is TRBV12-3 or TRBV12-4 and J usage is TRBJ2-5; 9 positions match TRBD2. This CDR3 has 16 residues. The V gene end was trimmed by 7 bases and the J gene end by 4 bases; junction bases not matched to a gene: 13. For the CDR3, the DNA is TGTGCCAGCACCCTGCGGTATAGCGGGAGAGGAGAGACCCAGTACTTC. Its protein product is CASTLRYSGRGETQYF.

V and J are TRBV27 and TRBJ2-2, with D perhaps TRBD1 (6 bases). From germline, CDR1 is MNHEY and CDR2 SMNVEV (reference sequence). This CDR3 contains 15 residues. V was clipped by 6 bases and J by 5 bases, with 16 bases between them. CDR3 sequence: CASSLSGAGTGELFF. The CDR3 nucleotides are TGTGCCAGCAGCCTCTCAGGGGCTGGTACCGGGGAGCTGTTTTTT.

This clonotype is labeled as medium-sized. V is TRBV19 and J is TRBJ1-2; 7 positions match TRBD1. V was clipped by 9 bases and J by 0 bases; unmatched bases: 10. CDR3 length equals 15 residues. Germline CDR1 is LNHDA and CDR2 is SQIVND (reference sequence). The CDR3 here is CASRDSPTTNYGYTF. CDR3 in DNA: TGTGCCAGCCGGGACAGCCCAACCACTAACTATGGCTACACCTTC.

This clonotype was found many times. The chain links TRBV20-1 to TRBJ2-7; D uncertain. Trimming left V 4 bases short and J 5 bases short, with 15 bases between. CDR1 is DFQATT and CDR2 is SNEGSKA in the germline V gene (reference sequence). CDR3 length: 13 residues. The CDR3 protein is CSATNIFADEQYF. Here the CDR3 DNA reads TGCAGTGCTACTAATATTTTTGCCGACGAGCAGTACTTC.

The chain is built from TRBV7-7 and TRBJ2-1; 7 nucleotides align to TRBD1. From germline, CDR1 is SSHAT and CDR2 FNYEAQ (reference sequence). The CDR3 covers 13 residues. CDR3 in DNA: TGTGCTAGCTCGAGGGGACAGAACAATGAGCAGTTCTTC. Its translation: CASSRGQNNEQFF. Full variable domain (outside the CDR3, taken from reference TRBV7-7 and TRBJ2-1): GAGVSQSPRYKVTKRGQDVTLRCDPISSHATLYWYQQALGQGPEFLTYFNYEAQPDKSGLPSDRFSAERPEGSISTLTIQRTEQRDSAMYRCASSRGQNNEQFFGPGTRLTVL.

This clonotype was recorded many times. This chain links TRBV7-9 with TRBJ2-3; D not certain. This CDR3 comprises 13 residues. V was pared by 8 bases and J by 2 bases, with 11 bases between. CDR1 is SEHNR, CDR2 FQNEAQ, per germline (reference sequence). The chain's CDR3 is CASDERVTDTQYF. DNA for the CDR3: TGTGCCAGCGACGAGCGAGTCACAGATACGCAGTATTTT. Combining the CDR3 with reference TRBV7-9 and TRBJ2-3 gives the whole variable domain DTGVSQNPRHKITKRGQNVTFRCDPISEHNRLYWYRQTLGQGPEFLTYFQNEAQLEKSRLLSDRFSAERPKGSFSTLEIQRTEQGDSAMYLCASDERVTDTQYFGPGTRLTVL.

This clonotype was seen repeatedly, ten times or more. This chain uses TRBV18 with TRBJ1-5; 7 bases fit TRBD1. The CDR3 contains 14 residues. Germline V gives CDR1 KGHSH, CDR2 LQKENI. The trim removed 8 bases at V and 0 bases at J, leaving 4 bases unmatched. This CDR3 is CASHGQASNQPQHF. The CDR3 DNA follows: TGTGCCAGCCATGGACAGGCTAGCAATCAGCCCCAGCATTTT.

There are many counts of this clonotype. The chain recombines TRBV7-2 with TRBJ2-2; D is undetermined. Trimming shortened V by 1 base and J by 4 bases, and 13 bases separated the two germline ends. The CDR3 covers 16 residues. From germline, CDR1 is SGHTA and CDR2 FQGNSA. CDR3 coding DNA: TGTGCCAGCAGCTTAGTTGTGTGGTCCGGCACCGGGGAGCTGTTTTTT. Its protein product is CASSLVVWSGTGELFF.

This clonotype was seen only a few times. This probably arose from a read error, given a far larger clone one base away. The gene calls are TRBV6-1 and TRBJ2-1, with 7 positions matching TRBD2. The V segment lost 5 bases and the J segment 0 bases; nucleotides outside the gene matches: 4. The CDR3 contains 15 residues. CDR1 is MNHNS, CDR2 SASEGT, per germline. In DNA, the CDR3 is TGTGCCAGCAGTCCATCGGGAGGCTCCTACAATGAGCAGTTCTTC. This codes for CASSPSGGSYNEQFF.

As for this clonotype: A read error likely explains this, since a far larger clone differs by one base. V and J are TRBV6-4 and TRBJ1-1; TRBD1 agrees at 7 bases. CDR3 length: 15 amino acids. V dropped 5 bases and J dropped 7; count of bases not matched to a gene: 13. Germline CDR1 is MRHNA and CDR2 is SNTAGT. The CDR3: CASSSAVQGKGEAFF. CDR3 sequence (DNA): TGTGCCAGCAGTTCCGCAGTACAGGGGAAGGGTGAAGCTTTCTTT.

This clonotype has ten or more counts. This chain connects TRBV10-3 to TRBJ1-5; 7 bases are a match to TRBD1. There are 15 residues in the CDR3. The V gene end was trimmed by 1 base and the J gene end by 5 bases; junction bases not matched to a gene: 5. Germline lookup yields CDR1 ENHRY and CDR2 SYGVKD. CDR3 coding DNA: TGTGCCATCAGTGAGTACAGGGGCCTCGATCAGCCCCAGCATTTT. This translates into CAISEYRGLDQPQHF.

Ten or more counts support this clonotype. This sequence joins TRBV18 and TRBJ2-4, with D maybe TRBD1 (5 bases). V gave up 1 base and J gave up 0 bases, with 10 bases separating them. From germline, CDR1 is KGHSH and CDR2 LQKENI. The CDR3 is made up of 16 amino acids. The CDR3 here is CASSPLQGLAKNIQYF. The CDR3 DNA is TGTGCCAGCTCACCACTGCAGGGTCTAGCCAAAAACATTCAGTACTTC. Complete variable domain (other parts from reference TRBV18 and TRBJ2-4): NAGVMQNPRHLVRRRGQEARLRCSPMKGHSHVYWYRQLPEEGLKFMVYLQKENIIDESGMPKERFSAEFPKEGPSILRIQQVVRGDSAAYFCASSPLQGLAKNIQYFGAGTRLSVL.

This clonotype was seen a single time. The V call is TRBV7-3, the J call TRBJ2-7; D uncertain. CDR1 and CDR2 (germline): SGHTA, FQGTGA. The CDR3 loop spans 15 amino acids. The germline V and J ends were trimmed by 5 bases and 2 bases, with 16 bases remaining between them. The CDR3 region is CASSQFGGRAYEQYF. The CDR3 nucleotides are TGTGCCAGCAGCCAGTTTGGTGGACGCGCCTACGAGCAGTACTTC.

This clonotype has a count of ten or more. The V gene is TRBV20-1, the J gene TRBJ2-5; the match to TRBD2 covers 7 bases. After removal of 6 bases from V and 4 bases from J, the junction contained 14 bases not matched to a gene. Looked up from germline, CDR1 is DFQATT and CDR2 is SNEGSKA (reference sequence). The CDR3 extends over 15 amino acids. In nucleotides, the CDR3 is TGCAGTGCCCGCCTCCCGCGGGAGAGGAGAGAGACCCAGTACTTC. This translates into CSARLPRERRETQYF.

By frequency in the sample, this clonotype is medium-sized. The chain combines TRBV20-1 with TRBJ1-3; 8 bases agree with TRBD1. Germline CDR1 and CDR2: DFQATT and SNEGSKA (reference sequence). V gave up 5 bases and J gave up 4 bases; unmatched junction bases: 7. The CDR3 contains 14 residues. The chain's CDR3 is CSALGQGVGNTIYF. CDR3 sequence (DNA): TGCAGTGCTCTCGGACAGGGAGTCGGAAACACCATATATTTT.

This clonotype is labeled as medium-sized. This sequence joins TRBV20-1 and TRBJ1-6; TRBD1 matches 8 bases. The CDR3 is 12 amino acids. Germline CDR1 is DFQATT and CDR2 is SNEGSKA (reference sequence). V dropped 5 bases and J dropped 8; count of bases not matched to a gene: 2. CDR3 sequence reads: CSARDRHSPLHF. CDR3 nucleotide sequence: TGCAGTGCTCGGGACAGGCATTCACCCCTCCACTTT.

As concerns this clonotype: A much bigger clone sits one base away, suggesting this may be a read error. Given the absence of the conserved phenylalanine or tryptophan at the CDR3 end, a read error is likely. The J gene is TRBJ2-1, the V gene TRBV20-1, with unresolved D. The CDR3 runs to 11 residues. V dropped 2 bases and J dropped 9 bases, with 8 bases sitting between them. In germline, CDR1 is DFQATT, CDR2 SNEGSKA (reference sequence). The CDR3 protein is CSARLGFEQFL. CDR3 coding DNA: TGCAGTGCTAGATTGGGGTTTGAGCAGTTCCTC.

About this clonotype itself: A read error is possible here, since a much larger clone lies one base away. This chain links TRBV6-1 with TRBJ1-1; perhaps TRBD1 as D (6 bases). The V gene lost 2 bases and the J gene lost 7 bases, with 26 bases spanning the gap. The CDR3 runs 18 residues. CDR1 and CDR2 (germline): MNHNS, SASEGT. CDR3 protein: CASSEILVSSGALDEAFF. The CDR3 DNA reads TGTGCCAGCAGTGAAATATTGGTTTCTTCGGGGGCTTTGGATGAAGCTTTCTTT.